The 23 T cell receptor beta chains below come from one sample, sequenced in a study of PD-1 blockade in classical Hodgkin lymphoma. Assay used: immunoSEQ multiplex PCR; TCRdb lists only in-frame clones, some missing. The table has almost 30,000 clones, approximately 81% seen once. The time point denotes: cycle 4 day 1 (C4D1), after about 6 weeks of nivolumab. Relapse was seen in all patients after autologous stem cell transplantation, and brentuximab vedotin exposure was variable. Researchers used magnetic negative selection to pull out pure CD4+ T cells from thawed PBMCs. The material was CD4+ T cells from blood, obtained before the fourth cycle of nivolumab. The receptor source for this set is a human donor with classical Hodgkin lymphoma.

The chain recombines TRBV11-2 with TRBJ2-3; D gene unclear. The V and J ends lost 4 bases and 2 bases respectively, with 16 bases between them. Germline CDR1 SGHAT, CDR2 FQNNGV. This CDR3 is built from 16 residues. DNA for the CDR3: TGTGCCAGCAGCTCCGCTGCCAGGTCCAACACAGATACGCAGTATTTT. It specifies CASSSAARSNTDTQYF.

This rearrangement joins TRBV18 to TRBJ2-2; TRBD1 agrees at 7 bases. This CDR3 comprises 14 residues. The V gene end was trimmed by 4 bases and the J gene end by 4 bases; junction bases not matched to a gene: 3. The germline CDR1 and CDR2 sequences are KGHSH and LQKENI. CDR3 nucleotide sequence: TGTGCCAGCTCACAGACAGGGCTCACCGGGGAGCTGTTTTTT. Translating it yields CASSQTGLTGELFF.

V is TRBV5-6 and J is TRBJ1-4; tentatively, D is TRBD1 (6 bases). This CDR3 is 16 amino acids long. Germline V gene data show CDR1 as SGHDT and CDR2 as YYEEEE. Trimming stripped 4 bases from V and 0 bases from J, with 13 bases between. CDR3 sequence: CASSDGDTATNEKLFF. The CDR3 DNA sequence: TGTGCCAGCAGCGACGGGGACACGGCAACTAATGAAAAACTGTTTTTT.

The chain couples TRBV2 to TRBJ2-5; D gene ambiguous. The germline V gene has CDR1 SNHLY and CDR2 FYNNEI. Trimming shortened V by 6 bases and J by 5 bases, and 10 bases separated the two germline ends. CDR3 length: 12 amino acids. CDR3 region: CASRRMGETQYF. The DNA for the CDR3 is TGTGCCAGCAGGCGAATGGGGGAGACCCAGTACTTC.

The V and J genes are TRBV7-9 and TRBJ1-4; D is unresolved. This CDR3 has 15 residues. The V gene lost 2 bases and the J gene lost 8 bases, with 15 bases spanning the gap. Germline CDR1 SEHNR, CDR2 FQNEAQ (reference sequence). The CDR3 protein is CASSLFRPPGEKLFF. The CDR3 nucleotides read TGTGCCAGCAGCTTATTTCGCCCTCCCGGGGAAAAACTGTTTTTT. Full variable domain (remainder filled in from reference TRBV7-9 and TRBJ1-4): DTGVSQNPRHKITKRGQNVTFRCDPISEHNRLYWYRQTLGQGPEFLTYFQNEAQLEKSRLLSDRFSAERPKGSFSTLEIQRTEQGDSAMYLCASSLFRPPGEKLFFGSGTQLSVL.

This clone was seen a single time. The rearrangement links TRBV28 to TRBJ1-3; D is unclear. This CDR3 contains 14 residues. Trimming left V 1 base short and J 3 bases short, with 7 bases between. Germline values: CDR1 MDHEN, CDR2 SYDVKM. The CDR3 loop is CASSLSTRGNTIYF. The CDR3 DNA sequence: TGTGCCAGCAGTTTATCCACCCGTGGAAACACCATATATTTT. The whole variable domain, filled in from reference TRBV28 and TRBJ1-3, reads DVKVTQSSRYLVKRTGEKVFLECVQDMDHENMFWYRQDPGLGLRLIYFSYDVKMKEKGDIPEGYSVSREKKERFSLILESASTNQTSMYLCASSLSTRGNTIYFGEGSWLTVV.

The chain recombines TRBV5-1 with TRBJ2-1, with D perhaps being TRBD1 or TRBD2 (5 bases each). The CDR3 spans 13 residues. Trimming shortened V by 0 bases and J by 13 bases, and 14 bases separated the two germline ends. The germline V gene encodes CDR1 SGHRS and CDR2 YFSETQ. The DNA for the CDR3 is TGCGCCAGCAGCTTGGTACCCGGGGCCGGCCAGTTCTTC. Amino acid sequence: CASSLVPGAGQFF.

This clone appeared a few times. V usage is TRBV27 and J usage is TRBJ1-1; maybe TRBD1 (5 bases). V was cut by 6 bases and J by 0 bases, with 11 bases left in between. CDR3 size: 14 residues. Looked up from germline, CDR1 is MNHEY and CDR2 is SMNVEV (reference sequence). CDR3 DNA sequence: TGTGCCAGCAGCCCAGGGACGGTGAACACTGAAGCTTTCTTT. Amino acid sequence: CASSPGTVNTEAFF.

The CDR3 coding sequence is TGTGCCAGCAGCAAAGCGACAGGGAACACTGAAGCTTTCTTT. As protein: CASSKATGNTEAFF. The chain uses TRBV21-1 and TRBJ1-1; the table calls TRBD1, which could not be checked here. TRBV21-1 is given as a pseudogene. There are 14 residues in the CDR3.

The gene calls are TRBV5-1 and TRBJ2-7; D is ambiguous. Germline values: CDR1 SGHRS, CDR2 YFSETQ. Trimming shortened V by 0 bases and J by 6 bases, and 7 bases separated the two germline ends. The CDR3 covers 12 residues. CDR3 DNA: TGCGCCAGCAGCTTGGTGGGGATCGAGCAGTACTTC. Translating gives CASSLVGIEQYF.

V gene TRBV13 combines with J gene TRBJ2-3, with 11 bases identical to TRBD2. V shed 5 bases and J 2 bases; nucleotides not matched to a gene: 6. The germline V gene encodes CDR1 PRHDT and CDR2 FYEKMQ (reference sequence). This CDR3 spans 16 amino acids. Here the CDR3 reads CASSQTSGGPTDTQYF. The CDR3, as DNA: TGTGCCAGCAGCCAAACTAGCGGGGGCCCCACAGATACGCAGTATTTT.

This rearrangement joins TRBV7-9 to TRBJ1-3; D possibly corresponds to TRBD1 (6 bases). This CDR3 has 15 residues. Germline lookup yields CDR1 SEHNR and CDR2 FQNEAQ (reference sequence). The V end lost 5 bases, the J end lost 2 bases, and 13 bases lay between the germline ends. The CDR3 coding sequence is TGTGCCAGCAGCCGTATGGGGGCGCCTGGAAACACCATATATTTT. Amino acid sequence: CASSRMGAPGNTIYF.

This clone was observed a single time. This chain connects TRBV27 to TRBJ2-3, with 11 positions matching TRBD2. The CDR3 consists of 16 residues. J lost 0 bases, V lost 5 bases, and 4 bases had no gene match. Germline CDR1 is MNHEY and CDR2 is SMNVEV (reference sequence). The CDR3 DNA sequence: TGTGCCAGCAGTCCCCTAGCGGGGGGAAGCACAGATACGCAGTATTTT. The encoded protein is CASSPLAGGSTDTQYF.

The rearrangement uses TRBV5-1 and TRBJ1-1; D unclear. Trimming took 2 bases from V and 5 from J, leaving 16 bases between them. In germline, CDR1 is SGHRS, CDR2 YFSETQ. There are 15 residues in the CDR3. The CDR3 DNA reads TGCGCCAGCAGCTTATTAGTAGAACCGGGTACTGAAGCTTTCTTT. It encodes CASSLLVEPGTEAFF.

The chain links TRBV9 to TRBJ1-5, with D hard to call. This CDR3 contains 12 residues. Trimming shortened V by 7 bases and J by 6 bases, and 11 bases separated the two germline ends. Germline V lookup: CDR1 SGDLS, CDR2 YYNGEE. The CDR3 spells CASGSLGQPQHF. The CDR3 bases are TGTGCCAGCGGCAGTCTGGGTCAGCCCCAGCATTTT.

This clone has only one observation. This chain uses TRBV5-1 with TRBJ2-1; 11 bases align to TRBD2. Germline values: CDR1 SGHRS, CDR2 YFSETQ. This CDR3 contains 15 residues. The V segment lost 4 bases and the J segment 4 bases; nucleotides outside the gene matches: 4. Written as DNA, the CDR3 is TGCGCCAGCAGCCCTAGCGGGGGGCCGTACAATGAGCAGTTCTTC. This encodes CASSPSGGPYNEQFF. The variable domain in full, with the rest retrieved from reference TRBV5-1 and TRBJ2-1, is KAGVTQTPRYLIKTRGQQVTLSCSPISGHRSVSWYQQTPGQGLQFLFEYFSETQRNKGNFPGRFSGRQFSNSRSEMNVSTLELGDSALYLCASSPSGGPYNEQFFGPGTRLTVL.

The J gene is TRBJ1-1, the V gene TRBV5-1; 9 bases are shared with TRBD1. CDR1 is SGHRS and CDR2 is YFSETQ in the germline V gene. The CDR3 extends over 14 amino acids. After removal of 5 bases from V and 1 base from J, the junction contained 3 bases not matched to a gene. CDR3 region: CASSRDRANTEAFF. The CDR3 DNA reads as TGCGCCAGCAGTCGGGACAGGGCGAACACTGAAGCTTTCTTT.

The chain uses TRBV18 and TRBJ2-3; D may be TRBD2 (5 bases). The V and J ends lost 3 bases and 2 bases respectively, with 15 bases between them. This CDR3 comprises 16 residues. Germline V lookup: CDR1 KGHSH, CDR2 LQKENI. The DNA of the CDR3 is TGTGCCAGCTCACCTACTGCTCGGGGATTCACAGATACGCAGTATTTT. Its translation is CASSPTARGFTDTQYF.

The chain employs TRBV5-1 and TRBJ1-6; no clear D gene. This CDR3 spans 16 amino acids. The germline CDR1 and CDR2 sequences are SGHRS and YFSETQ. Trimming took 0 bases from V and 10 from J, leaving 17 bases between them. The CDR3 nucleotides read TGCGCCAGCAGCTTGGAGGCGACCTCGGCTGGATCACCCCTCCACTTT. Protein: CASSLEATSAGSPLHF.

This chain uses TRBV19 with TRBJ1-1; no reliable D call. The V end was cut by 0 bases, the J end by 4 bases, with 12 bases between. Germline assignment: CDR1 LNHDA and CDR2 SQIVND (reference sequence). CDR3 length: 15 amino acids. CDR3 sequence: CASSIDLQTPTEAFF. The CDR3, as DNA: TGTGCCAGTAGTATAGATCTGCAGACTCCCACTGAAGCTTTCTTT.

This clone was observed once. The chain employs TRBV5-1 and TRBJ1-5; 7 bases map to TRBD1. The CDR3 totals 14 residues. CDR1 is SGHRS, CDR2 YFSETQ, per germline. Trimming took 3 bases from V and 3 from J; bases not matched to a gene: 3. CDR3 region: CASSSGQANQPQHF. For the CDR3, the DNA is TGCGCCAGCAGCTCCGGACAGGCCAATCAGCCCCAGCATTTT.

The chain has TRBV14 and TRBJ2-3; D might be TRBD1 (6 bases). The CDR3 contains 16 residues. In germline, CDR1 is SGHDN, CDR2 FVKESK. The V and J ends lost 0 bases and 0 bases respectively, with 10 bases between them. CDR3 in amino acids: CASSQDGGLSTDTQYF. DNA for the CDR3: TGTGCCAGCAGCCAAGATGGGGGCCTTAGCACAGATACGCAGTATTTT.

This clone was picked up a small number of times. The chain is built from TRBV5-1 and TRBJ1-1, with D maybe TRBD1 (5 bases). V was pared by 0 bases and J by 7 bases, with 13 bases between. Looked up from germline, CDR1 is SGHRS and CDR2 is YFSETQ. The CDR3 contains 14 residues. DNA of the CDR3: TGCGCCAGCAGCTTGGCCGTGGGACTGGGTGAAGCTTTCTTT. This sequence encodes CASSLAVGLGEAFF.